Given below is one TCR beta chain in context. Its specificity is unknown. The source of the sample is a study of shared clonotypes between healthy human individuals. Overall study findings and caveats: On the whole, naive subsets had larger estimated richness than memory subsets had.

DNA at about 190 ng, roughly 30,000 T cell genomes, went into sorted-subset replicate PCRs. Profiling relied on immunoSEQ multiplex PCR, and the TCRdb table lists in-frame clones only, not all of them. Here the sample spans over a million clones, less than 99% being singletons. The CDR3 length is 16 residues. The V gene's germline CDR1 is SGHAT and CDR2 FQNNGV. J gave up 0 bases and V 2 bases, and 2 bases lay outside the gene matches. The receptor's source is a man aged 30 to 45 in good health. What was sequenced was naive CD4+ T cells sorted from blood. As to subset: CD45RA+ positively selected. The J gene is TRBJ1-3, the V gene TRBV11-2; 9 bases agree with TRBD1. CDR3 loop: CASSLRDRASGNTIYF. The CDR3 DNA reads as TGTGCCAGCAGCTTAAGGGACAGGGCCTCTGGAAACACCATATATTTT.